This paragraph reports one TCR beta chain. Its cognate antigen is unknown. One end of the junction does not line up with germline, which may come from a read error. These data are taken from a study of CD8+CD57+ T cells in acquired aplastic anemia. Study observations and caveats: Researchers report that twenty-nine CD8+ CDR3 sequences appeared in both patients and controls.

The template used for profiling TCR beta VDJ and CDR3 was genomic DNA. TCRdb passed the reads through MiXCR, listing each CDR3 protein once. The sample records roughly 86,000 distinct CDR3 sequences, 40% to 50% being singletons. Germline V gives CDR1 KGHDR, CDR2 SFDVKD. CDR3 length: 16 amino acids. The TCR originated in a human donor in good health, serving as a control. The specimen was sorted CD4+, CD8+, or CD8+CD57+ T cells (not recorded which) from PBMCs. The chain employs TRBV24-1 and TRBJ2-7; D tentatively reads TRBD1 or TRBD2 (5 bases each). This chain's CDR3 is CATSAGRGRRAYGQYF. As DNA, the CDR3 is TGTGCCACCAGTGCGGGACGAGGGAGAAGGGCCTACGGGCAGTACTTC.